This T cell receptor beta chain was identified in a study of shared clonotypes between healthy human individuals. CD4+ cells were split into CD45RA+ naive and CD45RA-negative memory subsets. Clones were read by immunoSEQ multiplex PCR, and TCRdb kept only the in-frame ones, dropping some. The sample shows 600,000 to 750,000 clones, more than 70% of them seen only once. The CDR3 is 13 residues long. Trimming cost V 9 bases and J 6 bases; bases outside gene matches: 10. Germline lookup yields CDR1 MDHEN and CDR2 SYDVKM. Sequenced input: memory CD4+ T cells sorted from blood. As for subset: CD45RA-negative fraction. The clonotype was recovered from a woman under 40 in good health. The chain has TRBV28 and TRBJ1-1; 7 bases fit TRBD1. CDR3 in amino acids: CASLWDRDAEAFF. As DNA, the CDR3 is TGTGCCAGTTTATGGGACAGAGACGCTGAAGCTTTCTTT.